This T cell receptor beta chain was recorded in a study of CD8+ T cells in alopecia areata. Treatment defined: oral pan-JAK inhibitor, 5-10 mg twice daily. Extraction of RNA preceded its reverse transcription into cDNA, which served as the sequencing template. Clones were read by immunoSEQ multiplex PCR, and TCRdb kept only the in-frame ones, dropping some. Of under 350,000 clones in the sample, roughly 60% were seen once. The source material was CD4+ T cells sorted from blood, sampled at week 24, from a patient treated with tofacitinib. The sequence was collected from a human donor with alopecia areata.

The CDR3 coding sequence is TGCGCCAGCCGGGACAGGGACGTTGGTGAGCAGTTCTTC. Amino acid sequence: CASRDRDVGEQFF. The V and J genes are TRBV5-1 and TRBJ2-1; 9 bases agree with TRBD1. The V and J ends lost 7 bases and 9 bases, in that order; junction bases with no gene match: 8. This CDR3 comprises 13 residues. In germline, CDR1 is SGHRS, CDR2 YFSETQ.